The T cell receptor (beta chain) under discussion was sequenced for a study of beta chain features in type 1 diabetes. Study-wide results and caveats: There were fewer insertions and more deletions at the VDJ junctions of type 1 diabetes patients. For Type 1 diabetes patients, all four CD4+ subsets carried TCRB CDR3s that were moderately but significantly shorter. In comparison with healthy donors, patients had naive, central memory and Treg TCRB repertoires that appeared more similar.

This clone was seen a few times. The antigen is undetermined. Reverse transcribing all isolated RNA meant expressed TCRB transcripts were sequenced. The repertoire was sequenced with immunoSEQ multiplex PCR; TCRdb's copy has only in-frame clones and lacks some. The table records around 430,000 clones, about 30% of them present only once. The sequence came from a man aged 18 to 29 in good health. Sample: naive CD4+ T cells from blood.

The CDR3: CASSSSMPYEQYF. In DNA, the CDR3 is TGTGCCAGCAGCAGTAGTATGCCCTACGAGCAGTACTTC. This chain uses TRBV6-6 with TRBJ2-7; D gene unclear. This CDR3 contains 13 residues. The V and J ends lost 6 bases and 2 bases respectively, with 11 bases between them. Looked up from germline, CDR1 is MNHNY and CDR2 is SVGAGI (reference sequence).